A single sample is the source of the 2 T cell receptor beta chains below, sequenced in a study of human T cells and chemical hapten exposure. Sample time point: patch test 3, about 24 weeks after DPC sensitization. The treatment is: therapeutic diphenylcyclopropenone sensitization with weekly scalp DPC. Via MiXCR, TCRdb re-called the RACE reads, giving one row per CDR3 protein. The table records 90,000 to 140,000 distinct CDR3 sequences, under 35% of them present only once. The specimen comprised whole blood, sampled in connection with sensitization to the hapten diphenylcyclopropenone (DPC). The origin of the receptors is a man aged 40-49 years with alopecia areata. Some clones in this sample may be carry-over from other donors' samples.

This clonotype turned up a few times. This chain connects TRBV20-1 to TRBJ2-5; 9 bases align to TRBD2. CDR1 and CDR2 from the germline V gene are DFQATT and SNEGSKA (reference sequence). The length of the CDR3 is 14 residues. The ends lost 5 bases at V and 7 bases at J; junction bases unmatched: 11. The CDR3 DNA reads TGCAGTGCTGGGGTAGCGGGAGAAGGTGGGACCCAGTACTTC. Residues: CSAGVAGEGGTQYF.

The chain employs TRBV7-2 and TRBJ1-1; D gene uncertain. This CDR3 spans 12 amino acids. Trimming pared 5 bases from V and 6 bases from J, leaving 10 bases between. Per germline, CDR1 SGHTA and CDR2 FQGNSA. The CDR3 reads CASSQRVSEAFF. CDR3 nucleotide sequence: TGTGCCAGCAGCCAAAGGGTCTCTGAAGCTTTCTTT.